The clone carrying this T cell receptor beta chain appeared a few times. Its antigen is still unknown. From the reads, TCRdb called clonotypes with MiXCR, one entry per CDR3 protein. The sample contains about 89,000 distinct CDR3 sequences, 29% of which appear only once. The data were taken from a study of T cell repertoires in cytomegalovirus infection. Study-wide background: Recently identified HLA-C-restricted CMV epitopes were among the peptides used. It was the public TCR beta signatures that indicated both CMV infection and matching HLA type.

Overall study findings and caveats: HLA-C-restricted CMV-specific TCR beta clonotypes were dominant in the ex vivo response. Cumulative public TCR beta family frequency identified CMV carriers with the relevant HLA.

Germline CDR1 and CDR2: SGHTA and FQGNSA. The CDR3 sequence is 15 residues long. V was shortened by 4 bases and J by 10 bases, with 20 bases between the two germline ends. Here the sequenced sample was CD8+ T cells from cultured PBMCs, taken from culture after CMV antigen stimulation. The V gene is TRBV7-2, the J gene TRBJ2-1, with D uncertain. This TCR derives from a human donor in good health (CMV status not recorded). Some clones in this sample may be carry-over from other donors' samples. The CDR3 coding sequence is TGTGCCAGCAGCTCTCATCGGGTTTCTATCAACGAGCAGTTCTTC. The encoded protein is CASSSHRVSINEQFF.